This T cell receptor beta chain was identified during a study of OX40 agonist ivuxolimab in advanced cancers. The CDR3 is 15 amino acids. Germline values: CDR1 MNHEY, CDR2 SMNVEV (reference sequence). V shed 5 bases and J shed 2 bases, with 16 bases lying between them. Libraries were prepared by immunoSEQ multiplex PCR; TCRdb keeps only in-frame clonotypes and omits some of them. The sample contains fewer than 140,000 clones, over 75% of which appear only once. The chain couples TRBV27 to TRBJ2-7; D may correspond to TRBD1 or TRBD2 (5 bases each). Material: CD4+ or CD8+ T cells sorted from blood, obtained in a trial of the OX40 agonist ivuxolimab. The clonotype was recovered from an adult with an advanced solid tumor such as melanoma, head and neck, liver or kidney cancer. This CDR3 is CASSPSRDRAYEQYF. In DNA, the CDR3 is TGTGCCAGCAGTCCCTCCCGGGACCGCGCCTACGAGCAGTACTTC.